The clone carrying this T cell receptor (beta chain) came up many times. What it binds is unknown. Patients underwent thyroid surgery, and none had received any treatment before it. CDR3 length: 13 amino acids. The V gene end was trimmed by 6 bases and the J gene end by 4 bases; junction bases not matched to a gene: 5. Germline V gene lookup returns CDR1 SNHLY and CDR2 FYNNEI. These data belong to a study of metastatic and nonmetastatic thyroid tumors. Study in general: Comparative analysis of repertoires was undertaken across blood and tumor or nodule tissue obtained from malignant and benign thyroid patients.

General study points: It was reportedly found that TCR beta diversity was significantly higher in malignant thyroid tumors than in benign nodules, a difference seen in both blood and tumor samples.

Original processing notes: For papillary thyroid cancer, a distant-metastasis classifier was constructed from CDR3 differences observed across clinicopathological groups. From the PCR reads, TCRdb re-called clones with MiXCR. TCRdb's processing, not the study's, gives the V and J calls here. The data contain about 40,000 clones, 17% of them singletons. Source material: tumor tissue. The chain has TRBV2 and TRBJ2-5; 7 nucleotides align to TRBD1. The TCR sequence derives from a female donor with papillary thyroid cancer or a benign thyroid nodule (not recorded which). Some clones in this sample may be carry-over from other donors' samples. The CDR3 here is CASSPQGRETQYF. CDR3 DNA sequence: TGTGCCAGCAGCCCACAGGGGCGAGAGACCCAGTACTTC.